The rows below give T cell receptor beta chains drawn from one sample of a study of CD8+CD57+ T cells in acquired aplastic anemia. Using its own MiXCR run on the reads, TCRdb lists one record per CDR3 protein. The data show about 150,000 distinct CDR3 sequences, 41% seen once. Sequencing was performed on sorted CD4+, CD8+, or CD8+CD57+ T cells (not recorded which) from PBMCs. These receptors came from a human donor in good health, serving as a control. Both conserved end residues are part of each CDR3. A D gene is named only where the DNA matches it firmly. Clone size is not always given. Where it is, it says once, few, many or a class for expanded clones.

>.|TRBD2|TRBJ2-1|TRBV7-6
CASSLGAGVAYNGQLF
TGTGCCAGCAGCTTAGGGGCGGGAGTCGCCTACAATGGGCAGCTCTTC
>.|TRBD1|TRBJ2-7|TRBV20-1
CSARRDSCEQYF
TGCAGTGCTAGAAGGGACAGCTGCGAGCAGTACTTC
>.|TRBD1|TRBJ2-7|TRBV4-3
CASSHGTGGFYEQYF
TGCGCCAGCAGCCACGGAACAGGGGGCTTCTACGAGCAGTACTTC
>many|TRBD1|TRBJ1-1|TRBV19
CASSLSWDSNTEAFF
TGTGCCAGTAGCCTTTCTTGGGACAGTAACACTGAAGCTTTCTTT
>.|.|TRBJ2-7|TRBV7-3
CASSASGGDEQYF
TGTGCCAGCAGTGCTAGTGGCGGCGACGAGCAGTACTTC
>many|TRBD2|TRBJ2-3|TRBV14
CASSRRTSGRTDTQYF
TGTGCCAGCAGCCGAAGGACTAGCGGGCGCACAGATACGCAGTATTTT
>many|TRBD1|TRBJ2-2|TRBV20-1
CSAYVQGPGELFF
TGCAGTGCATACGTACAGGGGCCCGGGGAGCTGTTTTTT
>.|TRBD1|TRBJ1-1|TRBV28
CASSLAVGDRGVSNTEAFF
TGTGCCAGCAGTTTAGCTGTGGGGGACAGGGGAGTTTCGAACACTGAAGCTTTCTTT
>.|.|TRBJ1-1|TRBV7-9
CASTPVAGSTEAFF
TGTGCCAGCACCCCAGTGGCAGGCTCAACTGAAGCTTTCTTT
>.|.|TRBJ1-1|TRBV7-2
CASSKGGGTEAFF
TGTGCCAGCAGCAAGGGGGGGGGCACTGAAGCTTTCTTT
>few|.|TRBJ1-1|TRBV27
CASSSPLRDENTEAFF
TGTGCCAGCAGCTCCCCTCTCCGGGACGAGAACACTGAAGCTTTCTTT
>few|.|TRBJ1-5|TRBV10-3
CASSHGLAQHF
TGTGCCAGCAGCCACGGATTGGCCCAGCATTTT
>many|.|TRBJ2-1|TRBV20-1
CSAPNLIDRSSYNEQFF
TGCAGTGCTCCAAACCTAATCGACAGGAGCTCCTACAATGAGCAGTTCTTC
>once|TRBD2|TRBJ2-7|TRBV20-1
CSAGTSGGKLYEQYF
TGCAGTGCTGGGACTAGCGGGGGGAAACTATACGAGCAGTACTTC
>few|.|TRBJ1-2|TRBV28
CASSLSDNYGYTF
TGTGCCAGCAGTTTGTCTGATAACTATGGCTACACCTTC
>many|TRBD1|TRBJ2-7|TRBV19
CASSHTGGQSYEQYF
TGTGCCAGTAGTCACACAGGGGGTCAGTCCTACGAGCAGTACTTC
>.|TRBD1|TRBJ1-2|TRBV7-2
CASSRTGTGVGGYTF
TGTGCCAGCAGCCGGACCGGGACAGGGGTTGGCGGCTACACCTTC
>many|.|TRBJ1-4|TRBV6-4
CASPWLDSKEKLFF
TGTGCCAGCCCCTGGTTAGACTCTAAGGAAAAACTGTTTTTT
>many|TRBD2|TRBJ2-3|TRBV2
CASSDPSGGPGTQYF
TGTGCCAGCAGTGACCCTAGCGGGGGGCCGGGTACGCAGTATTTT
>many|.|TRBJ1-6|TRBV20-1
CSAGPGSSYNSPLHF
TGCAGTGCAGGGCCGGGTAGCTCCTATAATTCACCCCTCCACTTT
>.|.|TRBJ1-5|TRBV19
CASSIGVQGGETQHF
TGTGCCAGTAGTATAGGGGTACAAGGAGGAGAGACCCAGCATTTT
>many|.|TRBJ2-1|TRBV12-3/TRBV12-4
CASIRGPGGEQFF
TGTGCCAGCATTAGGGGCCCGGGTGGTGAGCAGTTCTTC
>.|.|TRBJ2-1|TRBV9
CASSASGTGHADEQFF
TGTGCCAGCAGCGCCTCCGGAACAGGGCATGCAGATGAGCAGTTCTTC
>.|TRBD1|TRBJ1-2|TRBV24-1
CATSSGTVDYTF
TGTGCCACCAGTTCTGGGACAGTTGACTACACCTTC
>.|.|TRBJ2-1|TRBV10-3
CAIQASDTQFF
TGTGCCATACAGGCAAGCGATACGCAGTTCTTC
>.|TRBD1|TRBJ1-1|TRBV25-1
CASSPRTGGGTEAFF
TGTGCCAGCAGTCCCCGGACAGGGGGTGGCACTGAAGCTTTCTTT
>many|.|TRBJ1-5|TRBV4-1
CASSQAANQPQHF
TGCGCCAGCAGCCAGGCGGCAAATCAGCCCCAGCATTTT
>.|.|TRBJ1-2|TRBV20-1
CSAHNGLGGSGYIF
TGCAGTGCCCACAACGGACTGGGAGGGAGTGGCTACATCTTT